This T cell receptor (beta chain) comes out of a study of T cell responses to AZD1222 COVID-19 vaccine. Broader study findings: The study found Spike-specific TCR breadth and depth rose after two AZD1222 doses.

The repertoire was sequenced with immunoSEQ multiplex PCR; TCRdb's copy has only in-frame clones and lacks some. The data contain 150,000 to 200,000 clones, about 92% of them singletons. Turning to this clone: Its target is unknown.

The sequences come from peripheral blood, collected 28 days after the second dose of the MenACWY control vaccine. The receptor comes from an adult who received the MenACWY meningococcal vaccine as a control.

CDR3 region: CASSIRDTLHF. CDR3 sequence (DNA): TGTGCCAGTAGTATCCGGGACACCCTCCACTTT. V usage is TRBV19 and J usage is TRBJ1-6; a weak D match, TRBD1 (6 bases). Per the germline V gene, CDR1 is LNHDA and CDR2 is SQIVND (reference sequence). Trimming shortened V by 3 bases and J by 14 bases, and 8 bases separated the two germline ends. CDR3 length equals 11 residues.